This T cell receptor (beta chain) was observed in a study of T-cell reconstitution after alpha-beta-depleted transplantation in children. Study observations and caveats: Some patients' high day-60 TCRbeta diversity was traced to surviving recipient T cells and thymic progenitors. In patients about two months after transplant, alpha-beta T cells reportedly arose from several hundred expanded graft clones. The main origin of T-cell counts and diversity one year after transplant was newly produced T cells.

This CDR3 is 13 amino acids long. Germline CDR1 and CDR2: KGHSH and LQKENI. V lost 4 bases and J 8 bases, leaving 12 bases between the germline ends. Of note for this clonotype: Its antigen is still unknown.

The authors prepared the TCRbeta library with unique molecular identifiers. TCRdb itself ran the PCR reads through MiXCR, one entry per CDR3 protein. The table has around 500,000 distinct CDR3 sequences, approximately 22% seen once. This receptor was taken from a boy in the first two years of life who had a stem cell transplant for acute myeloid leukemia, so the T cells may come from the graft donor. The sample consisted of PBMCs, mostly from graft donor cells, taken 360 days after TCRalphabeta/CD19-depleted stem cell transplant. The chain recombines TRBV18 with TRBJ2-1, with D possibly being TRBD1 or TRBD2 (5 bases each). The CDR3 DNA follows: TGTGCCAGCTCACAGGGACCGCCGGATGAGCAGTTCTTC. It codes for CASSQGPPDEQFF.